The 7 T cell receptor beta chains below were found in one sample sequenced in a study of blood T cells in healthy people across ages. Primers used in a second PCR of roughly 7 to 12 cycles were a sample-barcoded 5' primer and a J-beta primer mix. TCRdb redid the calling of the 5' RACE reads with MiXCR, one entry per CDR3 protein. The data contain some 1.5 million distinct CDR3 sequences, roughly 30% of them seen just once; the ten biggest clones take up 7.7%. Material: blood. The source of these receptors is a young woman in good health.

About this clonotype itself: A much larger clone lies one base from this, so it may be a read error. The chain recombines TRBV2 with TRBJ2-5, with a possible D match to TRBD1 (6 bases). The CDR3 runs to 12 residues. Germline lookup yields CDR1 SNHLY and CDR2 FYNNEI. Between the trimmed V and J ends, which lost 6 bases and 11 bases, there was a span of 16 bases. The CDR3 coding sequence is TGTGCCAGCAGGATGGGGGCCCTAGAGCAGTACTTC. Protein: CASRMGALEQYF.

This clonotype was seen a few times. CDR3 in amino acids: CASSSTVLFGGYTF. DNA for the CDR3: TGCGCCAGCAGCTCTACGGTTTTGTTCGGTGGCTACACCTTC. The chain employs TRBV5-1 and TRBJ1-2; D is unclear. The germline V and J ends were trimmed by 3 bases and 7 bases, with 16 bases remaining between them. This CDR3 has 14 amino acids. In germline, CDR1 is SGHRS, CDR2 YFSETQ.

The CDR3 is CATSRDLTGGKWPQYF. DNA for the CDR3: TGTGCCACCAGCAGAGATCTAACAGGAGGAAAATGGCCCCAGTACTTC. This chain links TRBV15 with TRBJ2-5; D might be TRBD1 or TRBD2, each matching 5 bases. Germline CDR1 is LNHNV and CDR2 is YYDKDF (reference sequence). This CDR3 is 16 amino acids long. Deletions cut 0 bases from V and 9 bases from J, with 20 bases between.

The chain employs TRBV7-9 and TRBJ2-3; D may be TRBD2 (6 bases). Germline V CDR1 and CDR2: SEHNR, FQNEAQ (reference sequence). Trimming took off 3 bases at V and 0 bases at J, with 10 bases between the two ends. The CDR3 extends over 15 amino acids. DNA for the CDR3: TGTGCCAGCAGCTTTGGCGGGGATAGCACAGATACGCAGTATTTT. Its protein is CASSFGGDSTDTQYF.

This sequence joins TRBV30 and TRBJ1-5; D call uncertain. The CDR3 is 13 residues long. V gave up 2 bases and J gave up 6 bases, with 11 bases separating them. Germline V lookup: CDR1 GTSNPN, CDR2 SVGIG (reference sequence). The chain's CDR3 is CAWSPIRGQPQHF. The CDR3, as DNA: TGTGCCTGGAGTCCGATTAGAGGTCAGCCCCAGCATTTT.

The rearrangement links TRBV24-1 to TRBJ2-1, with 8 bases fitting TRBD1. The ends lost 3 bases at V and 9 bases at J; junction bases unmatched: 3. CDR3 length equals 13 residues. Germline assignment: CDR1 KGHDR and CDR2 SFDVKD. In nucleotides, the CDR3 is TGTGCCACCAGTGATCAAGACAGGGGTGAGCAGTTCTTC. Amino acid sequence: CATSDQDRGEQFF.

V gene TRBV6-1 combines with J gene TRBJ2-1; 10 positions match TRBD2. Trimming at V came to 4 bases and at J to 6 bases, leaving 9 bases not matched to a gene. The CDR3 totals 16 residues. Looked up from germline, CDR1 is MNHNS and CDR2 is SASEGT. CDR3 loop: CASSALAGEGFNEQFF. The CDR3 DNA is TGTGCCAGCAGTGCTCTAGCGGGAGAAGGTTTCAATGAGCAGTTCTTC.